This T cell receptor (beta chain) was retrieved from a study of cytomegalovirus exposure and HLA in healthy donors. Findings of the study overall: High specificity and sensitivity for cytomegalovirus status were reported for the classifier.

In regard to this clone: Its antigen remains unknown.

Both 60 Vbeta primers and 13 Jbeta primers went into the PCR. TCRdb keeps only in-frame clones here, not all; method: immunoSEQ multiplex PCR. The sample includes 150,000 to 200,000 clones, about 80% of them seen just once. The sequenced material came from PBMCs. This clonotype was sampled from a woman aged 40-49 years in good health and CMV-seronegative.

CDR3 loop: CASSLQGADYGYTF. As DNA, the CDR3 is TGTGCCAGCAGCTTACAGGGGGCGGACTATGGCTACACCTTC. The chain carries TRBV5-5 and TRBJ1-2; 9 bases line up with TRBD1. V shed 2 bases, J shed 3 bases, and the junction held 2 bases outside the gene matches. Per the germline V gene, CDR1 is SGHKS and CDR2 is YYEKEE (reference sequence). The CDR3 is 14 amino acids.